The rows below give T cell receptor beta chains drawn from one sample of a study of blood T cells in healthy people across ages. From the 5' RACE reads, TCRdb called clonotypes with MiXCR, one entry per CDR3 protein. The sample consists of nearly 1 million distinct CDR3 sequences, roughly 47% of them appearing once. Sample: blood. These receptor sequences come from an older woman in good health. Both conserved end residues are part of each CDR3. Each record gives: J gene, V gene, D gene, clone size, CDR3 length, CDR3 DNA, CDR3 protein. D genes are given only for firm matches. Clone size is given for some rows only: seen once, a few or many times, or a class if the clone is expanded.

j_call: TRBJ2-7; v_call: TRBV6-2/TRBV6-3; d_call: -; clone_size: -; cdr3_length: 14; cdr3_nt: TGTGCCAGCAGTTACTCGATCCAGCCCTACGAGCAGTACTTC; cdr3_aa: CASSYSIQPYEQYF
j_call: TRBJ2-5; v_call: TRBV7-9; d_call: -; clone_size: many; cdr3_length: 13; cdr3_nt: TGTGCCAGCAGTTTAACGGGGGTGGAGACCCAGTACTTC; cdr3_aa: CASSLTGVETQYF
j_call: TRBJ2-3; v_call: TRBV28; d_call: TRBD1; clone_size: -; cdr3_length: 15; cdr3_nt: TGTGCCAGCAGTTTTTCGGACAGGGCCACAGATACGCAGTATTTT; cdr3_aa: CASSFSDRATDTQYF
j_call: TRBJ2-5; v_call: TRBV29-1; d_call: -; clone_size: -; cdr3_length: 14; cdr3_nt: TGCAGCGTGGATCAGGGGATTCGACAAGAGACCCAGTACTTC; cdr3_aa: CSVDQGIRQETQYF
j_call: TRBJ1-2; v_call: TRBV15; d_call: -; clone_size: once; cdr3_length: 18; cdr3_nt: TGTGCCACTGGGAGAAGAGTGTCGACGTTTAAGGCTAACTATGGCTACACCTTC; cdr3_aa: CATGRRVSTFKANYGYTF
j_call: TRBJ2-3; v_call: TRBV6-2/TRBV6-3; d_call: TRBD2; clone_size: -; cdr3_length: 16; cdr3_nt: TGTGCCAGCAGTTACTCTGGGACTAGTCCCCCAGATACGCAGTATTTT; cdr3_aa: CASSYSGTSPPDTQYF
j_call: TRBJ2-5; v_call: TRBV28; d_call: -; clone_size: few; cdr3_length: 14; cdr3_nt: TGTGCCAGCAATCGGCCCCCCGGGGTTGAGACCCAGTACTTC; cdr3_aa: CASNRPPGVETQYF
j_call: TRBJ2-3; v_call: TRBV29-1; d_call: TRBD2; clone_size: few; cdr3_length: 19; cdr3_nt: TGCAGCGTTGAAGTACAGGGGTGGCGGGAGGGCCCCCGCTACGATACGCAGTATTTT; cdr3_aa: CSVEVQGWREGPRYDTQYF
j_call: TRBJ2-3; v_call: TRBV7-8; d_call: -; clone_size: -; cdr3_length: 16; cdr3_nt: TGTGCCAGCAGCTTAGAGATTGGGCTAAGAGCAGATACGCAGTATTTT; cdr3_aa: CASSLEIGLRADTQYF
j_call: TRBJ1-1; v_call: TRBV2; d_call: TRBD1; clone_size: -; cdr3_length: 13; cdr3_nt: TGTGCCGGCAGGGGGACAGGGGGCGTCGGAGCTTTCTTT; cdr3_aa: CAGRGTGGVGAFF
j_call: TRBJ2-7; v_call: TRBV11-3; d_call: -; clone_size: -; cdr3_length: 13; cdr3_nt: TGTGCCAGCAGCATCGACACCGGCTACGAGCAGTACTTC; cdr3_aa: CASSIDTGYEQYF
j_call: TRBJ2-1; v_call: TRBV27; d_call: TRBD1; clone_size: -; cdr3_length: 17; cdr3_nt: TGTGCCAGCAGTTTATGGACAGGGGGTCTCTCCTACAATGAGCGGTTCTTC; cdr3_aa: CASSLWTGGLSYNERFF
j_call: TRBJ2-5; v_call: TRBV27; d_call: TRBD2; clone_size: -; cdr3_length: 15; cdr3_nt: TGTGCCAGCAGTTTAATGGGAGGGACTTGGGAGACCCAGTACTTC; cdr3_aa: CASSLMGGTWETQYF
j_call: TRBJ1-1; v_call: TRBV7-2; d_call: -; clone_size: few; cdr3_length: 14; cdr3_nt: TGTGCCAGCAGCTTAGTGGCCACGAACACTGAAGCTTTCTTT; cdr3_aa: CASSLVATNTEAFF
j_call: TRBJ2-1; v_call: TRBV12-3/TRBV12-4; d_call: TRBD1; clone_size: once; cdr3_length: 15; cdr3_nt: TGTGCCAGCAGTCCCGGGACAGGGGAATACAATGAGCAGTTCTTC; cdr3_aa: CASSPGTGEYNEQFF
j_call: TRBJ1-5; v_call: TRBV4-1; d_call: -; clone_size: -; cdr3_length: 13; cdr3_nt: TGCGCCAGCAGCCAAGTTTTGGATCAGCCCCAGCATTTT; cdr3_aa: CASSQVLDQPQHF
j_call: TRBJ2-7; v_call: TRBV7-9; d_call: TRBD2; clone_size: few; cdr3_length: 16; cdr3_nt: TGTGCCAGCACGACCCAACGCGGGAGGAACTCCTACGAGCAGTACTTC; cdr3_aa: CASTTQRGRNSYEQYF
j_call: TRBJ2-1; v_call: TRBV7-2; d_call: TRBD2; clone_size: -; cdr3_length: 15; cdr3_nt: TGTGCCAGCAGAGGGCTAGCGGGAGTTATCCATGAGCAGTTCTTC; cdr3_aa: CASRGLAGVIHEQFF
j_call: TRBJ2-7; v_call: TRBV28; d_call: TRBD2; clone_size: -; cdr3_length: 15; cdr3_nt: TGTGCCAGCAGTTTACTTGGGACTAGCACCTACGAGCAGTACTTC; cdr3_aa: CASSLLGTSTYEQYF
j_call: TRBJ2-7; v_call: TRBV6-6; d_call: -; clone_size: -; cdr3_length: 12; cdr3_nt: TGTGCCAGCATAGGCCGGGGGTACGAGCAGTACTTC; cdr3_aa: CASIGRGYEQYF
j_call: TRBJ2-1; v_call: TRBV4-1; d_call: TRBD2; clone_size: -; cdr3_length: 16; cdr3_nt: TGCGCCAGCAGCCAAGTTTACGGGACTAAAGGCAATGAGCAGTTCTTC; cdr3_aa: CASSQVYGTKGNEQFF
j_call: TRBJ2-7; v_call: TRBV29-1; d_call: TRBD2; clone_size: -; cdr3_length: 10; cdr3_nt: TGTGTAGCGGGAGACTACGAGCAGTACTTC; cdr3_aa: CVAGDYEQYF
j_call: TRBJ1-1; v_call: TRBV7-2; d_call: TRBD1; clone_size: few; cdr3_length: 17; cdr3_nt: TGTGCCAGCAGCTTAGCGTCCACAGGGGGCAGCAGGACTGAAGCTTTCTTT; cdr3_aa: CASSLASTGGSRTEAFF
j_call: TRBJ2-6; v_call: TRBV7-8; d_call: -; clone_size: -; cdr3_length: 18; cdr3_nt: TGTGCCAGCAGCATCCGGAGGGACGGAAATTCTGGGGCCAACGTCCTGACTTTC; cdr3_aa: CASSIRRDGNSGANVLTF
j_call: TRBJ1-1; v_call: TRBV2; d_call: TRBD1; clone_size: -; cdr3_length: 15; cdr3_nt: TGTGCCAGCAGCGCGGACAGGGGTGAGAACACTGAAGCTTTCTTT; cdr3_aa: CASSADRGENTEAFF
j_call: TRBJ2-1; v_call: TRBV12-3/TRBV12-4; d_call: -; clone_size: few; cdr3_length: 13; cdr3_nt: TGTGCCAGCAGTTTAGTCCGTTACAATGAGCAGTTCTTC; cdr3_aa: CASSLVRYNEQFF
j_call: TRBJ2-1; v_call: TRBV6-2/TRBV6-3; d_call: TRBD2; clone_size: -; cdr3_length: 17; cdr3_nt: TGTGCCAGCAGTTACGGGGCTAGCGGGAGCCATCGCAATGAGCAGTTCTTC; cdr3_aa: CASSYGASGSHRNEQFF
j_call: TRBJ2-5; v_call: TRBV28; d_call: TRBD2; clone_size: -; cdr3_length: 14; cdr3_nt: TGTGCCAGCAGATGGACTAGCGGGACATCGTCCCAGTACTTC; cdr3_aa: CASRWTSGTSSQYF
j_call: TRBJ1-2; v_call: TRBV20-1; d_call: -; clone_size: -; cdr3_length: 12; cdr3_nt: TGCAGTGCTAGGCAGGAACAGTATGGCTACACCTTC; cdr3_aa: CSARQEQYGYTF
j_call: TRBJ2-7; v_call: TRBV3-1; d_call: -; clone_size: -; cdr3_length: 15; cdr3_nt: TGTGCCAGCAGCCAGGGGTCGACCATAGCGCTGAGGCAGTACTTC; cdr3_aa: CASSQGSTIALRQYF
j_call: TRBJ2-3; v_call: TRBV12-3/TRBV12-4; d_call: -; clone_size: few; cdr3_length: 19; cdr3_nt: TGTGCCAGCAGTTTGCTTTCTTTGGGCCTAGCCCGGGGAACAGATACGCAGTATTTT; cdr3_aa: CASSLLSLGLARGTDTQYF
j_call: TRBJ2-4; v_call: TRBV25-1; d_call: -; clone_size: few; cdr3_length: 13; cdr3_nt: TGTGCCAGCAGCGAGTACGGAGGAAACATTCAGTACTTC; cdr3_aa: CASSEYGGNIQYF
j_call: TRBJ2-1; v_call: TRBV7-2; d_call: -; clone_size: -; cdr3_length: 12; cdr3_nt: TGTGCCAGCAGCTTAGCAGGATTTGAGCAGTTCTTC; cdr3_aa: CASSLAGFEQFF
j_call: TRBJ2-4; v_call: TRBV2; d_call: TRBD1; clone_size: -; cdr3_length: 16; cdr3_nt: TGTGCCAGCAGGGAAAACAGGGGGCTCTTTGGAACCATTCAGTACTTC; cdr3_aa: CASRENRGLFGTIQYF
j_call: TRBJ2-1; v_call: TRBV4-3; d_call: TRBD2; clone_size: many; cdr3_length: 16; cdr3_nt: TGCGCCAGCAGCCAGGTCAGCGGGAGATCCTACAATGAGCAGTTCTTC; cdr3_aa: CASSQVSGRSYNEQFF
j_call: TRBJ2-2; v_call: TRBV28; d_call: TRBD2; clone_size: once; cdr3_length: 16; cdr3_nt: TGTGCCAGCAGTTTTAGTGCGGGAGATAACACCGGGGAGCTGTTTTTT; cdr3_aa: CASSFSAGDNTGELFF
j_call: TRBJ1-2; v_call: TRBV11-1; d_call: -; clone_size: many; cdr3_length: 13; cdr3_nt: TGTGCCAGCAGCCTAAGAGGGACGGATGGCTACACCTTC; cdr3_aa: CASSLRGTDGYTF
j_call: TRBJ2-1; v_call: TRBV24-1; d_call: TRBD2; clone_size: once; cdr3_length: 15; cdr3_nt: TGTGCCACCGCGGGACTAGCGGGAGGGTGGAATGAGCAGTTCTTC; cdr3_aa: CATAGLAGGWNEQFF
j_call: TRBJ1-4; v_call: TRBV6-6; d_call: TRBD1; clone_size: -; cdr3_length: 15; cdr3_nt: TGTGCCAGCAGGCCCTGGACAGGCGGTAATGAAAAACTGTTTTTT; cdr3_aa: CASRPWTGGNEKLFF
j_call: TRBJ1-1; v_call: TRBV6-1; d_call: -; clone_size: -; cdr3_length: 14; cdr3_nt: TGTGCCAGCACCCTAACGGGGAAGTTGACTGAGGCTTTCTTT; cdr3_aa: CASTLTGKLTEAFF
j_call: TRBJ2-1; v_call: TRBV7-8; d_call: -; clone_size: -; cdr3_length: 11; cdr3_nt: TGTGCCAGCAGCCCCGCCAGCGGGCAGTTCTTC; cdr3_aa: CASSPASGQFF
j_call: TRBJ2-5; v_call: TRBV29-1; d_call: TRBD2; clone_size: -; cdr3_length: 14; cdr3_nt: TGCAGCACCCTAGCGGGAGCGCTCTACAATGAGCAGTACTTC; cdr3_aa: CSTLAGALYNEQYF
j_call: TRBJ2-3; v_call: TRBV27; d_call: -; clone_size: few; cdr3_length: 16; cdr3_nt: TGTGCCAGCAGTTTATTGTGGGCAGCGGGCATCGATACGCAGTATTTT; cdr3_aa: CASSLLWAAGIDTQYF
j_call: TRBJ2-3; v_call: TRBV27; d_call: -; clone_size: -; cdr3_length: 16; cdr3_nt: TGTGCCAGCAGTTGGTCAACTAGCTGGTTGACAGATACGCAGTATTTT; cdr3_aa: CASSWSTSWLTDTQYF
j_call: TRBJ1-4; v_call: TRBV2; d_call: -; clone_size: many; cdr3_length: 14; cdr3_nt: TGTGCCAGCAGTACTCGACAGGCAAATGAAAAACTGTTTTTT; cdr3_aa: CASSTRQANEKLFF
j_call: TRBJ2-5; v_call: TRBV6-2/TRBV6-3; d_call: -; clone_size: many; cdr3_length: 16; cdr3_nt: TGTGCCAGCAGTTACGGAAAAAAGGGGGTCCGGGAGACCCAGTACTTC; cdr3_aa: CASSYGKKGVRETQYF